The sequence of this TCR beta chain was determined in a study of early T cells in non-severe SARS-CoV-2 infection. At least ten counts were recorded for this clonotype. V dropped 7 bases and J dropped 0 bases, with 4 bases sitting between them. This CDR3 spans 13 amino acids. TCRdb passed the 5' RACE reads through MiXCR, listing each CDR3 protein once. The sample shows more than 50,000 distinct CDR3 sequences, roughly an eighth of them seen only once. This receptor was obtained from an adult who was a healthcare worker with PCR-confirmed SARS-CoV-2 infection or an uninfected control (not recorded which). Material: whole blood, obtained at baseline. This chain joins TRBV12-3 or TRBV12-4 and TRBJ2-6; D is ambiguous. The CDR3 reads CASTLSGANVLTF. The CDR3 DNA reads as TGTGCCAGCACTCTCTCTGGGGCCAACGTCCTGACTTTC.